Each of the 10 T cell receptor beta chains below was sequenced from the same sample in a study of T cells in tumors after PD-1 blockade (dated by TCRdb to the late 2010s). Library method: the immunoSEQ multiplex PCR assay. Imported from immuneACCESS, the table was reduced by TCRdb to in-frame sequences with V and J called. These copies leave out some clones; in studies compared against another copy, an unresolved V gene accounts for under half, and the cause of the remainder is not known. This sample gives thousands of clones in total; 65% to 80% of them show up just once. The ten largest clones capture 5.2% of the sample. The time point label on this specimen signifies: before anti-PD-1 therapy. This material consisted of tumor tissue, taken before anti-PD-1 treatment. The receptors were sampled from a human donor with basal cell carcinoma.

The CDR3 DNA sequence: TGTGCCAGCTCGGACAGGGTTAGTTCCAATGAGCAGTTCTTC. It is translated as CASSDRVSSNEQFF. V usage is TRBV6-4 and J usage is TRBJ2-1; 8 nucleotides line up with TRBD1. Trimming at V came to 8 bases and at J to 6 bases, leaving 9 bases not matched to a gene. The CDR3 is 14 residues long. Looked up from germline, CDR1 is MRHNA and CDR2 is SNTAGT.

The rearrangement uses TRBV7-6 and TRBJ1-6, with D perhaps TRBD1 (5 bases). The ends were cut back, 5 bases at V and 2 bases at J, with 16 bases in the middle. The CDR3 runs to 17 residues. Germline lookup yields CDR1 SGHVS and CDR2 FNYEAQ. CDR3 DNA: TGTGCCAGCAGCCCGGACACCCAAGGCGCCTATAATTCACCCCTCCACTTT. Protein: CASSPDTQGAYNSPLHF.

This clone was counted a few times. The rearrangement joins TRBV6-1 to TRBJ1-4; D perhaps matches TRBD1 (6 bases). The ends were cut back, 4 bases at V and 3 bases at J, with 15 bases in the middle. CDR3 length equals 16 residues. Germline assignment: CDR1 MNHNS and CDR2 SASEGT. This chain's CDR3 is CASSARYRASNEKLFF. The CDR3 nucleotides read TGTGCCAGCAGTGCCCGATACAGGGCCTCTAATGAAAAACTGTTTTTT.

Notes on this clone: In the same sample, other DNA sequences code for this CDR3. The chain carries TRBV12-3 or TRBV12-4 and TRBJ2-5; possibly TRBD2 for D (6 bases). The CDR3 has 13 residues. V lost 2 bases and J 5 bases, leaving 9 bases between the germline ends. For the CDR3, the DNA is TGTGCCAGCAGTTTACCGGAGGGCGAGACCCAGTACTTC. Amino acids: CASSLPEGETQYF.

As DNA, the CDR3 is TGTGCCAGCAGTTCACACCTGGGAGAGCAGTTCTTC. This translates into CASSSHLGEQFF. The chain has TRBV12-3 or TRBV12-4 and TRBJ2-1; D remains unclear. V was shortened by 4 bases and J by 10 bases, with 11 bases between the two germline ends. The CDR3 is 12 residues long.

V and J are TRBV7-3 and TRBJ2-7; D is unresolved. From germline, CDR1 is SGHTA and CDR2 FQGTGA. Trimming took off 5 bases at V and 7 bases at J, with 15 bases between the two ends. This CDR3 is built from 13 residues. CDR3 DNA: TGTGCCAGCAGCGAGAACCAAATGGGAGAGCAGTACTTC. It translates to CASSENQMGEQYF.

This sequence joins TRBV5-1 and TRBJ1-3; TRBD1 might be the D (5 bases). Germline CDR1 and CDR2: SGHRS and YFSETQ. Deletions cut 1 base from V and 3 bases from J, with 8 bases between. CDR3 length: 14 residues. The CDR3: CASSLPTDGNTIYF. The CDR3 coding sequence is TGCGCCAGCAGCTTGCCGACAGATGGAAACACCATATATTTT.

The chain carries TRBV6-5 and TRBJ2-5; D is uncertain. CDR1 is MNHEY and CDR2 is SVGAGI in the germline V gene. V gave up 2 bases and J gave up 5 bases, with 9 bases separating them. The length of the CDR3 is 13 residues. The chain's CDR3 is CASSYNVGETQYF. DNA for the CDR3: TGTGCCAGCAGTTACAATGTTGGGGAGACCCAGTACTTC.

The gene calls are TRBV19 and TRBJ2-2; D might be TRBD2 (6 bases). V lost 1 base to trimming and J lost 1 base, with 19 bases between them. The CDR3 length is 19 residues. The germline V gene has CDR1 LNHDA and CDR2 SQIVND (reference sequence). CDR3 amino acids: CASSIGVVLSGENTGELFF. CDR3 nucleotide sequence: TGTGCCAGTAGTATAGGGGTAGTACTTAGCGGAGAGAACACCGGGGAGCTGTTTTTT.

This clone was detected once. The chain carries TRBV4-2 and TRBJ1-1; possible D gene TRBD1, 6 bases. The CDR3 totals 16 residues. Germline CDR1 LGHNA, CDR2 YNFKEQ. Trimming pared 4 bases from V and 3 bases from J, leaving 18 bases between. CDR3 in DNA: TGTGCCAGCAGCCCGTTGACAGGCACGGAGGACACTGAAGCTTTCTTT. It is translated as CASSPLTGTEDTEAFF.